This note documents a single T cell receptor beta chain sequence. Repertoires were generated with immunoSEQ multiplex PCR, while TCRdb's copy carries only in-frame clones and drops some. Among about 230,000 clones, around 80% were seen once, and the ten largest hold approximately 1.3%. This sample is drawn from a study of blood T cell repertoires in COVID-19. With 10 bases clipped from V and 5 bases from J, the junction kept 9 bases outside the gene matches. CDR3 length equals 13 residues. CDR1 SGHTA and CDR2 FQGNSA come from the germline V gene. V is TRBV7-2 and J is TRBJ1-1, with 8 bases that match TRBD1. The receptor was isolated from a woman aged 35 to 49 who had recovered from COVID-19. The specimen sequenced was peripheral blood. The CDR3 here is CANSIQGGTEAFF. DNA for the CDR3: TGTGCCAACTCGATACAGGGGGGGACTGAAGCTTTCTTT.